This T cell receptor (beta chain) was sequenced in a study of CXCR3-negative and CXCR3-positive naive CD8 T cells. Broader study findings: CXCR3-expressing naive cells carried TRB CDR3s more hydrophobic than those of CXCR3-negative naive cells.

Notes on this clonotype: Its antigen is currently unknown.

The libraries of TRB cDNA were constructed through 5' RACE using UMI labels. TCRdb reanalyzed the 5' RACE reads and collapses them to one entry per CDR3 protein, without DNA. Its clone listing holds about 130,000 distinct CDR3 sequences. Sorts that each held 250,000 to 300,000 cells were run in triplicate for every CD8+ T cell subset. CDR3 length: 15 amino acids. CDR1 MGHRA and CDR2 YSYEKL come from the germline V gene. The V and J genes are TRBV4-1 and TRBJ2-4; TCRdb's D call, TRBD1, is unchecked because there is no DNA. This TCR was sampled from a human donor in good health. Some clones in this sample may be carry-over from other donors' samples. Sequencing input: naive CXCR3+ CD8+ T cells from blood. Specified subset: CD45RO-CCR7+CD27+CD95- naive CD8+ T cells expressing CXCR3 (TNR3+). The chain's CDR3 is CASSSTGTGGNIQYF.